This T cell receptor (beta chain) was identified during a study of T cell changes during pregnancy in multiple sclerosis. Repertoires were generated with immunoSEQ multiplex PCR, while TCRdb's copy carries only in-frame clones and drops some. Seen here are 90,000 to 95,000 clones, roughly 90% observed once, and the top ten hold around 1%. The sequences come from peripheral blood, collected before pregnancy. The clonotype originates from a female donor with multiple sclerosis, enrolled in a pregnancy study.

DNA for the CDR3: TGTGCCAGCAGCTATTCATCAGGGGGAGAGGAAAAACTGTTTTTT. The encoded protein is CASSYSSGGEEKLFF. The gene calls are TRBV7-9 and TRBJ1-4, with TRBD1 identical over 7 bases. This CDR3 contains 15 residues. Germline V lookup: CDR1 SEHNR, CDR2 FQNEAQ (reference sequence). V lost 4 bases and J lost 8; bases outside the gene matches: 10.